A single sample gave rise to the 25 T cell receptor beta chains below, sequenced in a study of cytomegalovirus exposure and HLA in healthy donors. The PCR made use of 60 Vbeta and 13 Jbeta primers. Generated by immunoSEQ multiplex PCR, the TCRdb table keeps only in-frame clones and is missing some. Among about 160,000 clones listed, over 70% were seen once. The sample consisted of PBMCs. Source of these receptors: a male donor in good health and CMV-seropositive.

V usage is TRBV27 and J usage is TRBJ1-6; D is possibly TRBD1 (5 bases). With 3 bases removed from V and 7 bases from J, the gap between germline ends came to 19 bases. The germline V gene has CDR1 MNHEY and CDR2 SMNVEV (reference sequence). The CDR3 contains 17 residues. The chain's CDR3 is CASSFSLGEGWNSPLHF. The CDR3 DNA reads TGTGCCAGCAGTTTCTCGTTAGGGGAGGGTTGGAATTCACCCCTCCACTTT.

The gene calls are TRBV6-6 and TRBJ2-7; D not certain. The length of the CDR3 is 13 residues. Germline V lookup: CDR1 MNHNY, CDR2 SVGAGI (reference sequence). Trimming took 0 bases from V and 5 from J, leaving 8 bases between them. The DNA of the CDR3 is TGTGCCAGCAGTTACTCGATGAGGCACGAGCAGTACTTC. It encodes CASSYSMRHEQYF.

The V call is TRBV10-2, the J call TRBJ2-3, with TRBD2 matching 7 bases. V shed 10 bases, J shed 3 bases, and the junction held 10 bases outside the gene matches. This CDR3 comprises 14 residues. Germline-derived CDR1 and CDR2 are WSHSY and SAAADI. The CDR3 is CATRGGGGTDTQYF. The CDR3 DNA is TGCGCCACCCGGGGCGGCGGGGGAACAGATACGCAGTATTTT.

CDR3 residues: CASSQPAARANYGYTF. DNA of the CDR3: TGCGCCAGCAGCCAACCGGCGGCCAGGGCCAACTATGGCTACACCTTC. The chain recombines TRBV4-1 with TRBJ1-2; D perhaps matches TRBD1 (5 bases). V shed 2 bases and J shed 2 bases, with 15 bases lying between them. Looked up from germline, CDR1 is MGHRA and CDR2 is YSYEKL. CDR3 length: 16 residues.

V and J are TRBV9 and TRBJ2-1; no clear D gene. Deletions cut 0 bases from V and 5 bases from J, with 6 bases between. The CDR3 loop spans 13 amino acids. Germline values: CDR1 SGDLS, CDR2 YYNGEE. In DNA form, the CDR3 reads TGTGCCAGCAGCGTAGGACGGGACAATGAGCAGTTCTTC. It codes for CASSVGRDNEQFF. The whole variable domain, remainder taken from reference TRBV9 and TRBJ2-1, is DSGVTQTPKHLITATGQRVTLRCSPRSGDLSVYWYQQSLDQGLQFLIQYYNGEERAKGNILERFSAQQFPDLHSELNLSSLELGDSALYFCASSVGRDNEQFFGPGTRLTVL.

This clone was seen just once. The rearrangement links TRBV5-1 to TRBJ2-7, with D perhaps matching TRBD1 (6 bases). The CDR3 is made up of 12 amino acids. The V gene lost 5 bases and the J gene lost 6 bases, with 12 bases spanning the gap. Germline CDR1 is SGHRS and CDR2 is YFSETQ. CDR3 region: CASRGVGGEQYF. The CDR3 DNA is TGCGCCAGCAGGGGGGTAGGGGGCGAGCAGTACTTC. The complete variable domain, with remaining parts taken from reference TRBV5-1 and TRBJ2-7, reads KAGVTQTPRYLIKTRGQQVTLSCSPISGHRSVSWYQQTPGQGLQFLFEYFSETQRNKGNFPGRFSGRQFSNSRSEMNVSTLELGDSALYLCASRGVGGEQYFGPGTRLTVT.

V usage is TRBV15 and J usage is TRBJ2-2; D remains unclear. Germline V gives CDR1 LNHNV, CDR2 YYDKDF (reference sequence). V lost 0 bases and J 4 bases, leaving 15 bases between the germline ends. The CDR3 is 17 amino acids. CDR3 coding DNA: TGTGCCACCAGCAGAGATGATACGGAGAGAAGCACCGGGGAGCTGTTTTTT. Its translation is CATSRDDTERSTGELFF.

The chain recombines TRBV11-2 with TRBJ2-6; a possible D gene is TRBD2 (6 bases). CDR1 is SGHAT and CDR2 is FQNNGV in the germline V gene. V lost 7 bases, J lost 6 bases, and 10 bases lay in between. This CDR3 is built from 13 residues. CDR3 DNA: TGTGCCAGCACATCGGGGGTGGCCAACGTCCTGACTTTC. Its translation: CASTSGVANVLTF.

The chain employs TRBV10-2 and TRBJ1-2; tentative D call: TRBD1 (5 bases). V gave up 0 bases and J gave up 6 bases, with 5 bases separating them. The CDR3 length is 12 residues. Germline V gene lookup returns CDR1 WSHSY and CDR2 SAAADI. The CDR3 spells CASSESQDGYTF. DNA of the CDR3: TGCGCCAGCAGTGAGTCACAGGATGGCTACACCTTC.

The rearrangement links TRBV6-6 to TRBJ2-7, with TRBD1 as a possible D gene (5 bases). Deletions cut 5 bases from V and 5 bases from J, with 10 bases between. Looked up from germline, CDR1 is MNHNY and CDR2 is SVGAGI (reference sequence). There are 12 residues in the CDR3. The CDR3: CASSQGSDEQYF. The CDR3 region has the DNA TGTGCCAGCAGTCAGGGAAGCGACGAGCAGTACTTC.

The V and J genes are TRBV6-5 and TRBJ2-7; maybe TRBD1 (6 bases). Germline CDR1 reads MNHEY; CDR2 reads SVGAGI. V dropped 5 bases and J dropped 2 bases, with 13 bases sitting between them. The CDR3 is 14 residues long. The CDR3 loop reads CASSRQVTAYEQYF. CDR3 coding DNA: TGTGCCAGCAGTCGACAGGTTACGGCCTACGAGCAGTACTTC.

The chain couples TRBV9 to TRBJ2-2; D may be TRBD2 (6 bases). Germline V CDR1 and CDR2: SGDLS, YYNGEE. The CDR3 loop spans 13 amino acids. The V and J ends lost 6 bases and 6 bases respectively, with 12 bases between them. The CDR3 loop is CASTEGWAGELFF. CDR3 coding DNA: TGTGCCAGCACGGAGGGTTGGGCCGGGGAGCTGTTTTTT.

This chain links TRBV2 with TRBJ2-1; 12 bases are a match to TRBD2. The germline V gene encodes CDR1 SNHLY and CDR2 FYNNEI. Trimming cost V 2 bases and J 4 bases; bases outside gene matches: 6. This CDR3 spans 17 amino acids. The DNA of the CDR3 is TGTGCCAGCAGTGAACTGGCTAGCGGGGGGGCGTACAATGAGCAGTTCTTC. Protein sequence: CASSELASGGAYNEQFF.

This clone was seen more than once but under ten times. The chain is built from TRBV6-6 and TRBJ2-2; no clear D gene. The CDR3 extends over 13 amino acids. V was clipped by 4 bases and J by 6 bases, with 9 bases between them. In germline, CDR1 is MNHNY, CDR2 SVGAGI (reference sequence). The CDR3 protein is CASSSSLAGELFF. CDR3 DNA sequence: TGTGCCAGCAGTTCCTCACTCGCCGGGGAGCTGTTTTTT.

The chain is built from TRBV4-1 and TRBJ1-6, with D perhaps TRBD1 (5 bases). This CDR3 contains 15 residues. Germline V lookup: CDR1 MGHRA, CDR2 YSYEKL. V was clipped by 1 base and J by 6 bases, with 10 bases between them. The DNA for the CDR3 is TGCGCCAGCAGCCAAGGGACAAATATTAATTCACCCCTCCACTTT. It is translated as CASSQGTNINSPLHF.

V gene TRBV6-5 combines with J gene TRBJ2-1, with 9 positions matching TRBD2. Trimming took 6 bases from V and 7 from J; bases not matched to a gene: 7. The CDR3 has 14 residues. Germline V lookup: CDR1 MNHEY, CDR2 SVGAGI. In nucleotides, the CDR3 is TGTGCCAGCAGCCGTAGCGGGGGTGGGAATGAGCAGTTCTTC. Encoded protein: CASSRSGGGNEQFF.

The CDR3: CASSNSLAGVWNTQYF. The CDR3 DNA reads TGTGCCAGCAGCAATTCTCTAGCGGGGGTTTGGAATACGCAGTATTTT. This chain uses TRBV7-9 with TRBJ2-3; TRBD2 matches 10 bases. Germline V gene lookup returns CDR1 SEHNR and CDR2 FQNEAQ (reference sequence). J was trimmed by 7 bases and V by 5 bases; bases with no gene match: 12. The CDR3 totals 16 residues.

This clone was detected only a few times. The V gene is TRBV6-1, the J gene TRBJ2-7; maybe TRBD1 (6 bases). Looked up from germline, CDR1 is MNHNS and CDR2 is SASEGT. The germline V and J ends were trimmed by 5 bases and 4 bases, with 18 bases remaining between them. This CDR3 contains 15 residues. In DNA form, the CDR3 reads TGTGCCAGCAGTCCACGGGCCGCGAGGGGGTACGAGCAGTACTTC. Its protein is CASSPRAARGYEQYF.

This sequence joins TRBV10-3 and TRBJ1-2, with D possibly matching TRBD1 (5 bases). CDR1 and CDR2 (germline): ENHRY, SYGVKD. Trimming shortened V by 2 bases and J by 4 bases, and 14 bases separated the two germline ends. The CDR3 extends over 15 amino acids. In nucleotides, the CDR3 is TGTGCCATCAGTGAGCTTGGCAGGGAGGGCTATGGCTACACCTTC. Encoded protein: CAISELGREGYGYTF.

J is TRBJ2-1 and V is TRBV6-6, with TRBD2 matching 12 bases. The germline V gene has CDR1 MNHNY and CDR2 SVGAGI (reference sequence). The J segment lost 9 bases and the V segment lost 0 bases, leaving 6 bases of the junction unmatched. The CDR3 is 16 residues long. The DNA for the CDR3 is TGTGCCAGCAGTTACTCGGCTAGCGGGGGGGCGGTTGAGCAGTTCTTC. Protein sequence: CASSYSASGGAVEQFF.

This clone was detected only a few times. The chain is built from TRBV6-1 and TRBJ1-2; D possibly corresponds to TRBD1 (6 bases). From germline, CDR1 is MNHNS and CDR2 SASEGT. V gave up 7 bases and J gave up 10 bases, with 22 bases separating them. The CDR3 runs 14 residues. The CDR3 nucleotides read TGTGCCAGCACTTCACTAGGACAGCGGAGACTCTACACCTTC. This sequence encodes CASTSLGQRRLYTF.

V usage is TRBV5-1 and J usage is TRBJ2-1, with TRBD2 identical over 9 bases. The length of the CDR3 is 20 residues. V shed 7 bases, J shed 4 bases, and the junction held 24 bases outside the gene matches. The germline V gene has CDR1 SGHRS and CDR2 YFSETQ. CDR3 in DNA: TGCGCCAGCTCCCAGAGGAAGGGAGTTAGGAATAGCGGGGGTTACAATGAGCAGTTCTTC. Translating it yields CASSQRKGVRNSGGYNEQFF. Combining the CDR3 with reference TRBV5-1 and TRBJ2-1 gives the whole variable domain KAGVTQTPRYLIKTRGQQVTLSCSPISGHRSVSWYQQTPGQGLQFLFEYFSETQRNKGNFPGRFSGRQFSNSRSEMNVSTLELGDSALYLCASSQRKGVRNSGGYNEQFFGPGTRLTVL.

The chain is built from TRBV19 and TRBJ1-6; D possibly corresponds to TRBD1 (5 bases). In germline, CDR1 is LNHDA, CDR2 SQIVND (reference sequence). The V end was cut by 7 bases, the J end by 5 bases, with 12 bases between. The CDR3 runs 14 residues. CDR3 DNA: TGTGCCAGTAAAAGGACCAGGGATAATTCACCCCTCCACTTT. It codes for CASKRTRDNSPLHF.

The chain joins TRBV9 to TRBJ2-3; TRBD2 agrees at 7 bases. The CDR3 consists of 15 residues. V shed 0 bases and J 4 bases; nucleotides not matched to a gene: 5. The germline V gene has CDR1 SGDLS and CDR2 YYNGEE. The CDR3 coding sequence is TGTGCCAGCAGCGTAGGGAGCGGGGCGGCAGATACGCAGTATTTT. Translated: CASSVGSGAADTQYF.

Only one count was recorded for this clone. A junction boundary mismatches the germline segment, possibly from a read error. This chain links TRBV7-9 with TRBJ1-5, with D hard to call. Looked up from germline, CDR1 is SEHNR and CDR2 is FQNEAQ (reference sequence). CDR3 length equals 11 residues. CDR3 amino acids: CSSTQYQPQHF. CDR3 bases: TGTTCCAGCACCCAGTACCAGCCCCAGCATTTT.